The source of this T cell receptor beta chain is a study of cytomegalovirus exposure and HLA in healthy donors. At the level of the study: Of the donors genotyped, approximately 410 in all, 80% to 85% fell in the Caucasian-associated ancestry cluster.

The CDR3 length is 14 residues. Trimming removed 4 bases from V and 5 bases from J; junction bases left unmatched: 5. Germline CDR1 is MNHNY and CDR2 is SVGAGI (reference sequence). The PCR ran on 60 Vbeta and 13 Jbeta primers. Assay used: immunoSEQ multiplex PCR; TCRdb lists only in-frame clones, some missing. The data contain 150,000 to 200,000 clones, 77% of them singletons. On this clone: Its antigen is not known.

Study-level findings and limits: Immune exposure information available was restricted to CMV serostatus. Analysis was performed later, and it showed HLA-associated TCR beta chains to be more clonally expanded than equally common others. Reports described diagnosis of cytomegalovirus status by the classifier as highly specific and sensitive.

V usage is TRBV6-6 and J usage is TRBJ1-2; 9 bases agree with TRBD1. The TCR originated in a middle-aged woman in good health and CMV-seropositive. Sequencing input: PBMCs. DNA for the CDR3: TGTGCCAGCAGTTCGGTGACAGGGGGATATGGCTACACCTTC. Protein product: CASSSVTGGYGYTF.